This T cell receptor beta chain stems from a study of CD8+CD57+ T cells in acquired aplastic anemia. Both TCR beta VDJ combination and CDR3 sequence profiling were carried out. Genomic DNA was the template for this profiling. TCRdb re-derived calls from the reads in MiXCR, one entry per CDR3 protein. The repertoire has more than 250,000 distinct CDR3 sequences, 45% to 65% of them found once; the top ten carry approximately 8.2%. This CDR3 comprises 12 residues. V lost 3 bases to trimming and J lost 2 bases, with 4 bases between them. The germline gives CDR1 ENHRY, CDR2 SYGVKD. Material: sorted CD4+, CD8+, or CD8+CD57+ T cells (not recorded which) from PBMCs. V gene TRBV10-3 combines with J gene TRBJ2-5; unclear D gene. The receptor was isolated from a human donor with severe aplastic anemia or a healthy control (not recorded which). The CDR3, as DNA: TGTGCCATCAGTGACCAGCAAGAGACCCAGTACTTC. It encodes CAISDQQETQYF.